This T cell receptor beta chain was recorded in a study of T cells in narcolepsy. The overall study: Healthy controls were enrolled alongside patients with narcolepsy type 1 or type 2. General study results and limits: Reportedly, autoreactive clonotypes were serially detected in patients' blood but not controls'.

Repertoires were generated with immunoSEQ multiplex PCR, while TCRdb's copy carries only in-frame clones and drops some. The repertoire holds about 21,000 clones, with about 92% as singletons. Worth noting for this clone: Its target is not known.

The clonotype comes from a human donor with narcolepsy. The sequenced sample was CD45RA- memory CD4+ T cells from PBMCs.

The CDR3 DNA reads as TGTGCCAGCAGCTTATTGGGCGGGGTCGGTGGCTACACCTTC. Encoded protein: CASSLLGGVGGYTF. V usage is TRBV7-3 and J usage is TRBJ1-2; no reliable D call. The germline CDR1 and CDR2 sequences are SGHTA and FQGTGA. V lost 2 bases and J lost 7, with 14 bases in between. The CDR3 length is 14 residues.